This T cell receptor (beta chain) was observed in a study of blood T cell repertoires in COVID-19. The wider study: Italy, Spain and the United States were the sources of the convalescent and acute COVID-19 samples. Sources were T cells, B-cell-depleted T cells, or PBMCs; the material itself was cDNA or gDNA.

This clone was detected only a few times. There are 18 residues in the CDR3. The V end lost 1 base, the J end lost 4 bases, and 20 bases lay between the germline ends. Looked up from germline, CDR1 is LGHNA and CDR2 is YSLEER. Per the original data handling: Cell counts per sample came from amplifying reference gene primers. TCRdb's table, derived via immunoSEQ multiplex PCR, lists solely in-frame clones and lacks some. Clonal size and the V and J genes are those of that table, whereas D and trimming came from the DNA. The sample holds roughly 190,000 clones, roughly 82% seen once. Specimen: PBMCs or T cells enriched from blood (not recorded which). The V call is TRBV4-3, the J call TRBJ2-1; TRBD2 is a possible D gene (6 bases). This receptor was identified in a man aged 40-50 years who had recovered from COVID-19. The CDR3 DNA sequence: TGCGCCAGCAGCCAAGCCCTCCTCTCTAGCGTCATTTACAATGAGCAGTTCTTC. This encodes CASSQALLSSVIYNEQFF.